This TCR beta chain was sequenced during a study of T cells in Graves' hyperthyroidism and ophthalmopathy. In the ophthalmopathy cohort, Clinical Activity Score was at least 3, NOSPECS grade at least 4, and duration under 3 months. Exclusion followed for patients with uncontrolled infection, other autoimmune disease, pregnancy or lactation. Trimming at V came to 3 bases and at J to 7 bases, leaving 3 bases not matched to a gene. The CDR3 loop spans 12 amino acids. The germline V gene encodes CDR1 SGHKS and CDR2 YYEKEE (reference sequence). RNA transcripts yielded amplified TCR beta CDR3 regions. RT-PCR in the first round (using the HTBI primer set) targeted the TCR CDR3. MiXCR, run by TCRdb on the multiplex PCR reads, gives a single entry per CDR3 protein. The sample consists of some 650,000 distinct CDR3 sequences, around 15% of them appearing once. Whole-study results and caveats: In the blood, most expanded thyroid clonotypes above 0.001 appeared as well. Ophthalmopathy stood apart from stable hyperthyroidism in a 13 V-J model.

As to this clonotype: The antigen remains undetermined.

The receptor was isolated from a woman aged 35 to 49 with Graves' ophthalmopathy. The sequencing sample was made of blood. This sequence joins TRBV5-5 and TRBJ2-7; TRBD2 agrees at 8 bases. The CDR3 protein is CASSWSGGEQYF. The CDR3 DNA follows: TGTGCCAGCAGCTGGTCGGGGGGGGAGCAGTACTTC. The full variable domain, in which reference TRBV5-5 and TRBJ2-7 provide the parts outside the CDR3, is DAGVTQSPTHLIKTRGQQVTLRCSPISGHKSVSWYQQVLGQGPQFIFQYYEKEERGRGNFPDRFSARQFPNYSSELNVNALLLGDSALYLCASSWSGGEQYFGPGTRLTVT.